This is a list of T cell receptor beta chains from one sample in a study of early stage breast cancer tumors. The method was immunoSEQ multiplex PCR; TCRdb's version includes in-frame clones alone and lacks a portion of them. This table holds approximately 54,000 clones, around 80% found once. The sequenced material came from blood. The receptors stem from a person aged 35-50 years with breast cancer. CDR3s include the opening cysteine and the closing phenylalanine or tryptophan. The D gene is left open where the match is weak. Not all rows give a size; the values are once, few, many and, for expanded clones, a class.

16 | - | TRBJ1-5 | - | TRBV5-1 | CASSLGAAGINQPQHF | TGCGCCAGCAGCTTGGGGGCAGCTGGGATCAATCAGCCCCAGCATTTT
14 | TRBD2 | TRBJ2-1 | - | TRBV7-6 | CASSLAAGAPEQFF | TGTGCCAGCAGCTTAGCCGCGGGAGCCCCTGAGCAGTTCTTC
15 | TRBD2 | TRBJ2-5 | - | TRBV6-1 | CASSELAGGEETQYF | TGTGCCAGCAGTGAACTAGCGGGAGGCGAAGAGACCCAGTACTTC
19 | TRBD2 | TRBJ2-5 | - | TRBV2 | CASRERLAGVLLSEETQYF | TGTGCCAGCAGGGAAAGACTAGCGGGAGTCTTACTATCGGAAGAGACCCAGTACTTC
18 | TRBD2 | TRBJ2-1 | - | TRBV19 | CASSSIGTSGREDNEQFF | TGTGCCAGTAGTTCAATCGGGACTAGCGGGAGGGAAGACAATGAGCAGTTCTTC
11 | - | TRBJ2-7 | - | TRBV6-1 | CASSDSYEQYF | TGTGCCAGCAGTGACTCCTACGAGCAGTACTTC
14 | - | TRBJ2-3 | - | TRBV15 | CATSRDTGPDTQYF | TGTGCCACCAGCAGAGATACAGGGCCAGATACGCAGTATTTT
15 | - | TRBJ2-1 | - | TRBV7-2 | CASTPGLTRANEQFF | TGTGCCAGCACCCCTGGCCTCACTAGGGCCAATGAGCAGTTCTTC
10 | TRBD1 | TRBJ1-1 | few | TRBV20-1 | CSAGGLEAFF | TGCAGTGCAGGGGGCCTCGAAGCTTTCTTT
11 | - | TRBJ2-1 | few | TRBV19 | CASSMGGIQFF | TGTGCCAGTAGTATGGGGGGTATCCAGTTCTTC
14 | - | TRBJ1-2 | once | TRBV30 | CAWSGAQGAYGYTF | TGTGCCTGGAGTGGCGCGCAGGGTGCCTATGGCTACACCTTC
15 | - | TRBJ2-3 | - | TRBV2 | CASGGTQLFTDTQYF | TGTGCCAGCGGGGGGACACAACTTTTCACAGATACGCAGTATTTT
12 | - | TRBJ2-7 | - | TRBV5-8 | CASSLGRGTQYF | TGTGCCAGCAGCTTGGGACGGGGGACACAGTACTTC
11 | - | TRBJ2-3 | - | TRBV7-9 | CASSLLDTQYF | TGTGCCAGCAGCTTATTAGATACGCAGTATTTT
11 | - | TRBJ1-1 | - | TRBV28 | CASRSPVEAFF | TGTGCCAGCAGATCTCCGGTTGAAGCTTTCTTT
15 | - | TRBJ2-7 | - | TRBV11-1 | CASSPAGRSSYEQYF | TGTGCCAGCAGCCCAGCCGGAAGGAGCTCCTACGAGCAGTACTTC
14 | TRBD1 | TRBJ1-2 | - | TRBV7-9 | CASSLDRGGYGYTF | TGTGCCAGCAGCCTCGACAGGGGAGGCTATGGCTACACCTTC
20 | - | TRBJ1-3 | - | TRBV2 | CASSQYDGGVLGYSGNTIYF | TGTGCCAGCAGTCAGTATGACGGGGGCGTTTTAGGGTACTCTGGAAACACCATATATTTT
16 | TRBD2 | TRBJ2-1 | - | TRBV11-2 | CASSSWTSGSINEQFF | TGTGCCAGCAGCTCCTGGACTAGCGGGAGTATAAATGAGCAGTTCTTC
12 | - | TRBJ1-2 | - | TRBV29-1 | CSAQDVSVGYTF | TGCAGCGCCCAGGACGTCTCCGTAGGCTACACCTTC
12 | - | TRBJ1-1 | - | TRBV18 | CASSPSRAEAFF | TGTGCCAGCTCACCGAGCAGGGCTGAAGCTTTCTTT
15 | TRBD2 | TRBJ2-7 | - | TRBV7-9 | CASSLGLAGLYEQYF | TGTGCCAGCAGCTTAGGGCTAGCGGGGCTCTACGAGCAGTACTTC
13 | - | TRBJ2-5 | few | TRBV2 | CASSEWEQETQYF | TGTGCCAGCAGTGAATGGGAGCAAGAGACCCAGTACTTC
14 | - | TRBJ1-3 | - | TRBV5-1 | CASSGGSSGNTIYF | TGCGCCAGCAGCGGGGGCAGCTCTGGAAACACCATATATTTT
15 | - | TRBJ2-7 | - | TRBV6-1 | CASSETVTPAYEQYF | TGTGCCAGCAGTGAAACGGTGACACCTGCCTACGAGCAGTACTTC
14 | - | TRBJ2-5 | - | TRBV10-3 | CAISTSGSQETQYF | TGTGCCATCAGTACCTCGGGAAGTCAAGAGACCCAGTACTTC
13 | - | TRBJ2-3 | - | TRBV5-1 | CASSRRDTDTQYF | TGCGCCAGCAGCAGGCGGGATACAGATACGCAGTATTTT
16 | - | TRBJ2-7 | medium-sized | TRBV4-2 | CASSSDSGGPHYEQYF | TGTGCCAGCAGCTCGGACTCCGGGGGGCCTCACTACGAGCAGTACTTC
15 | TRBD1 | TRBJ2-7 | - | TRBV5-6 | CASSLLGQGISEQYF | TGTGCCAGCAGCTTGCTCGGACAGGGGATCAGCGAGCAGTACTTC
13 | - | TRBJ1-1 | - | TRBV7-9 | CASSLEGRTEAFF | TGTGCCAGCAGCTTAGAAGGCCGCACTGAAGCTTTCTTT
15 | TRBD2 | TRBJ2-3 | - | TRBV11-2 | CASSARTSGTDTQYF | TGTGCCAGCAGCGCCCGGACTAGCGGCACAGATACGCAGTATTTT
15 | TRBD1 | TRBJ1-2 | - | TRBV19 | CASSSSQGASYGYTF | TGTGCCAGTAGTTCTTCCCAGGGGGCGTCCTATGGCTACACCTTC
18 | TRBD1 | TRBJ2-6 | - | TRBV7-8 | CASSRRTGVISGANVLTF | TGTGCCAGCAGCCGACGGACAGGGGTGATTTCTGGGGCCAACGTCCTGACTTTC
16 | TRBD2 | TRBJ2-7 | - | TRBV7-2 | CASSLSSGSSSYEQYF | TGTGCCAGCAGCTTATCTAGCGGGAGCAGCTCCTACGAGCAGTACTTC
13 | - | TRBJ1-5 | - | TRBV4-2 | CASSQAGDQPQHF | TGTGCCAGCAGCCAAGCAGGGGATCAGCCCCAGCATTTT